The sample holds one count of the clone carrying this T cell receptor beta chain. Its antigen remains unknown. These data belong to a study of T cell responses to AZD1222 COVID-19 vaccine. Findings and limits, study-wide: CD4 TCRs associated with vaccination spanned spike, dominating at 160-218 and 743-854. Of spike-specific TCRs, nearly half reportedly target regions left unmutated in variants.

Germline V gene data show CDR1 as SGHDT and CDR2 as YYEEEE. CDR3 length equals 16 residues. V gave up 3 bases and J gave up 0 bases, with 14 bases separating them. Measured with immunoSEQ multiplex PCR; TCRdb has only the in-frame clones, and not every one. This table holds around 160,000 clones, approximately 88% found once. The chain combines TRBV5-6 with TRBJ2-3; D gene uncertain. The sequence was collected from an adult in good health. This sample comprised peripheral blood, obtained on day 0 of AZD1222 vaccination. CDR3 sequence: CASSSMGQLSTDTQYF. The CDR3 DNA is TGTGCCAGCAGCTCCATGGGCCAGCTCAGCACAGATACGCAGTATTTT.